This T cell receptor beta chain derives from a study of beta chain features in type 1 diabetes. Reverse transcribing all isolated RNA meant expressed TCRB transcripts were sequenced. Generated by immunoSEQ multiplex PCR, the TCRdb table keeps only in-frame clones and is missing some. The sample carries 250,000 to 300,000 clones, roughly a quarter recorded once. Germline assignment: CDR1 LNHDA and CDR2 SQIVND (reference sequence). The CDR3 is 15 residues long. V dropped 4 bases and J dropped 3; count of bases not matched to a gene: 5. General study results and limits: For Type 1 diabetes patients, all four CD4+ subsets carried TCRB CDR3s that were moderately but significantly shorter. Patients' naive, central memory and Treg TCRB repertoires seemed closer to one another than those of healthy donors.

This clone appeared a few times. The antigen is undetermined. The sequenced sample was naive CD4+ T cells from blood. This chain connects TRBV19 to TRBJ2-7; 11 bases are shared with TRBD2. The TCR comes from a woman under 40 with type 1 diabetes. In DNA, the CDR3 is TGTGCCAGTAGTACGGGACTAGCGGTGGGCTACGAGCAGTACTTC. Protein product: CASSTGLAVGYEQYF.